The 32 T cell receptor beta chains below all came from one sample that was sequenced in a study of cytomegalovirus exposure and HLA in healthy donors. 13 Jbeta primers and 60 Vbeta primers were used for the PCR. The method was immunoSEQ multiplex PCR; TCRdb's version includes in-frame clones alone and lacks a portion of them. This sample has under 200,000 clones, with approximately 86% found just once. The sample taken for sequencing was PBMCs. The receptors come from a woman aged 25 to 39 in good health and CMV-seronegative.

This chain links TRBV14 with TRBJ2-3, with TRBD2 matching over 12 bases. The trim removed 4 bases at V and 0 bases at J, leaving 5 bases unmatched. Germline values: CDR1 SGHDN, CDR2 FVKESK. The CDR3 covers 17 residues. The CDR3 DNA reads as TGTGCCAGCAGCCGATGGACTAGCGGGGAGAGCACAGATACGCAGTATTTT. As protein: CASSRWTSGESTDTQYF.

This sequence joins TRBV2 and TRBJ2-5, with a weak D call TRBD2 (6 bases). Judging by the DNA end, TRBJ2-7 fits better; the J call may be wrong. This CDR3 spans 13 amino acids. Germline V gene data show CDR1 as SNHLY and CDR2 as FYNNEI. The CDR3 reads CASSARLGHEQYF. In nucleotides, the CDR3 is TGTGCCAGCAGTGCCAGACTAGGCCACGAGCAGTACTTC.

V and J are TRBV18 and TRBJ1-4; 11 bases match TRBD1. The CDR3 totals 15 residues. Germline-derived CDR1 and CDR2 are KGHSH and LQKENI. J lost 7 bases, V lost 2 bases, and 3 bases had no gene match. The CDR3 spells CASSPGTGGGEKLFF. For the CDR3, the DNA is TGTGCCAGCTCACCAGGGACAGGGGGAGGTGAAAAACTGTTTTTT.

This chain links TRBV6-1 with TRBJ2-1, with D tentatively TRBD2 (7 bases). The germline CDR1 and CDR2 sequences are MNHNS and SASEGT. Trimming took 8 bases from V and 4 from J, leaving 18 bases between them. This CDR3 region has 15 residues. The DNA for the CDR3 is TGTGCCAGCGAACTAGGGGGGGCCGCATACAATGAGCAGTTCTTC. Amino acids: CASELGGAAYNEQFF.

J is TRBJ2-1 and V is TRBV4-2, with D tentatively TRBD2 (5 bases). Trimming shortened V by 2 bases and J by 2 bases, and 10 bases separated the two germline ends. Germline V gene lookup returns CDR1 LGHNA and CDR2 YNFKEQ. CDR3 length: 15 amino acids. CDR3 coding DNA: TGTGCCAGCAGCCAAACCCTAGCAGCCTACAATGAGCAGTTCTTC. It is translated as CASSQTLAAYNEQFF.

The rearrangement joins TRBV2 to TRBJ1-1; 8 bases are a match to TRBD1. The germline V gene has CDR1 SNHLY and CDR2 FYNNEI. V lost 6 bases and J lost 4; bases outside the gene matches: 4. The CDR3 length is 13 residues. This chain's CDR3 is CASRPDRATEAFF. The CDR3 bases are TGTGCCAGCAGGCCGGACAGGGCCACTGAAGCTTTCTTT. Full variable domain (rest looked up from reference TRBV2 and TRBJ1-1): EPEVTQTPSHQVTQMGQEVILRCVPISNHLYFYWYRQILGQKVEFLVSFYNNEISEKSEIFDDQFSVERPDGSNFTLKIRSTKLEDSAMYFCASRPDRATEAFFGQGTRLTVV.

The genes are TRBV2 and TRBJ2-7; TRBD2 might be the D (5 bases). The CDR3 has 12 residues. V gave up 7 bases and J gave up 6 bases, with 13 bases separating them. CDR1 is SNHLY, CDR2 FYNNEI, per germline. The CDR3 region is CASKEEAREQYF. For the CDR3, the DNA is TGTGCCAGCAAGGAGGAGGCGCGCGAGCAGTACTTC.

The table lists this clone with a count of one. The chain recombines TRBV4-2 with TRBJ1-1, with D maybe TRBD1 (5 bases). This CDR3 has 14 amino acids. The germline V gene has CDR1 LGHNA and CDR2 YNFKEQ. V lost 5 bases and J 1 base, leaving 11 bases between the germline ends. In DNA, the CDR3 is TGTGCCAGCAGCGGGAGGACAAGGAACACTGAAGCTTTCTTT. This gives the protein CASSGRTRNTEAFF.

This chain connects TRBV29-1 to TRBJ2-7, with D possibly matching TRBD2 (5 bases). This CDR3 comprises 13 residues. Germline-derived CDR1 and CDR2 are SQVTM and ANQGSEA. V lost 4 bases and J 0 bases, leaving 10 bases between the germline ends. The CDR3 DNA follows: TGCAGCGTTGGGACTGCCTACTCCTACGAGCAGTACTTC. The encoded protein is CSVGTAYSYEQYF.

The rearrangement uses TRBV5-1 and TRBJ1-1, with TRBD1 as a possible D gene (5 bases). The V and J ends lost 4 bases and 10 bases respectively, with 23 bases between them. Germline CDR1 SGHRS, CDR2 YFSETQ. CDR3 size: 15 residues. This chain's CDR3 is CASSPGGGRGAGAFF. The CDR3 DNA is TGCGCCAGCAGCCCCGGCGGGGGTCGAGGGGCCGGAGCTTTCTTT. The variable domain in full, with the rest retrieved from reference TRBV5-1 and TRBJ1-1, is KAGVTQTPRYLIKTRGQQVTLSCSPISGHRSVSWYQQTPGQGLQFLFEYFSETQRNKGNFPGRFSGRQFSNSRSEMNVSTLELGDSALYLCASSPGGGRGAGAFFGQGTRLTVV.

V usage is TRBV6-5 and J usage is TRBJ1-1; D call uncertain. The CDR3 spans 14 residues. V shed 6 bases and J shed 7 bases, with 18 bases lying between them. Per germline, CDR1 MNHEY and CDR2 SVGAGI. CDR3 residues: CASSRSQANLEAFF. The CDR3 nucleotides read TGTGCCAGCAGCAGATCCCAGGCGAATCTTGAAGCTTTCTTT.

This chain joins TRBV5-6 and TRBJ2-3, with a tentative D call TRBD2 (6 bases). The CDR3 is made up of 15 amino acids. Per germline, CDR1 SGHDT and CDR2 YYEEEE. V was clipped by 0 bases and J by 8 bases, with 16 bases between them. As DNA, the CDR3 is TGTGCCAGCAGCTTGGCGACTAGTTGGCCACTTACGCAGTATTTT. Protein: CASSLATSWPLTQYF.

This sequence joins TRBV9 and TRBJ2-1; D is ambiguous. V dropped 0 bases and J dropped 0 bases, with 7 bases sitting between them. Germline V CDR1 and CDR2: SGDLS, YYNGEE. This CDR3 has 15 amino acids. The chain's CDR3 is CASSVDTFSYNEQFF. For the CDR3, the DNA is TGTGCCAGCAGCGTAGACACCTTCTCCTACAATGAGCAGTTCTTC.

In its sample, this clone was seen once. The chain employs TRBV28 and TRBJ1-5; D is unclear. Germline CDR1 reads MDHEN; CDR2 reads SYDVKM. The CDR3 has 16 residues. The V end lost 1 base, the J end lost 6 bases, and 16 bases lay between the germline ends. The CDR3 here is CASSLFAGTRVQPQHF. The CDR3 DNA is TGTGCCAGCAGTTTATTCGCCGGAACGAGGGTTCAGCCCCAGCATTTT.

The chain recombines TRBV18 with TRBJ2-7; 7 nucleotides line up with TRBD1. Germline V lookup: CDR1 KGHSH, CDR2 LQKENI. CDR3 length: 14 amino acids. V shed 6 bases and J 1 base; nucleotides not matched to a gene: 6. CDR3 coding DNA: TGTGCCAGCTCGTCAGGACAGGAATCCTACGAGCAGTACTTC. This sequence encodes CASSSGQESYEQYF.

The chain uses TRBV7-9 and TRBJ2-2; the match to TRBD2 covers 7 bases. The trim removed 4 bases at V and 4 bases at J, leaving 0 bases unmatched. Germline V gene data show CDR1 as SEHNR and CDR2 as FQNEAQ (reference sequence). The CDR3 has 13 amino acids. The CDR3 sequence: CASSSGGTGELFF. The CDR3 bases are TGTGCCAGCAGCTCGGGGGGCACCGGGGAGCTGTTTTTT.

The CDR3 reads CASSLGLDSYTQYF. CDR3 DNA: TGCGCCAGCAGCTTGGGACTAGACTCATATACGCAGTATTTT. The genes are TRBV5-1 and TRBJ2-3; weak D call: TRBD2 (6 bases). This CDR3 has 14 amino acids. Deletions cut 0 bases from V and 7 bases from J, with 12 bases between. CDR1 and CDR2 from the germline V gene are SGHRS and YFSETQ.

V and J are TRBV4-1 and TRBJ2-7, with 10 positions matching TRBD2. The CDR3 extends over 15 amino acids. The J segment lost 6 bases and the V segment lost 3 bases, leaving 8 bases of the junction unmatched. Germline V gene lookup returns CDR1 MGHRA and CDR2 YSYEKL. The CDR3 region is CASSHRLAGAVEQYF. The CDR3 DNA follows: TGCGCCAGCAGCCACCGCCTAGCGGGGGCCGTCGAGCAGTACTTC.

The chain has TRBV28 and TRBJ2-5; D is perhaps TRBD2 (6 bases). This CDR3 spans 14 amino acids. V was trimmed by 2 bases and J by 4 bases, leaving 11 bases between them. From germline, CDR1 is MDHEN and CDR2 SYDVKM. The CDR3 region has the DNA TGTGCCAGCAGTTTAAAAGGAGGGTCAGAGACCCAGTACTTC. Encoded protein: CASSLKGGSETQYF.

The V call is TRBV6-5, the J call TRBJ1-5; no clear D gene. The CDR3 has 13 residues. CDR1 MNHEY and CDR2 SVGAGI come from the germline V gene. V dropped 8 bases and J dropped 6 bases, with 14 bases sitting between them. CDR3 protein: CASSGGQRQPQHF. CDR3 DNA sequence: TGTGCCAGCTCAGGAGGGCAGCGTCAGCCCCAGCATTTT.

The chain recombines TRBV27 with TRBJ1-4; 7 bases are shared with TRBD1. With V trimmed by 4 bases and J by 0 bases, 8 bases remained unmatched. The CDR3 is made up of 17 amino acids. The germline CDR1 and CDR2 sequences are MNHEY and SMNVEV (reference sequence). CDR3 in amino acids: CASSSRQGRATNEKLFF. As DNA, the CDR3 is TGTGCCAGCAGTTCCAGACAGGGACGAGCAACTAATGAAAAACTGTTTTTT. Full variable domain (missing parts from reference TRBV27 and TRBJ1-4): EAQVTQNPRYLITVTGKKLTVTCSQNMNHEYMSWYRQDPGLGLRQIYYSMNVEVTDKGDVPEGYKVSRKEKRNFPLILESPSPNQTSLYFCASSSRQGRATNEKLFFGSGTQLSVL.

On this clone itself: Here the CDR3 omits its conserved ending phenylalanine or tryptophan, so a read error is the likely source. No DNA is shown, since the ends of the CDR3 on it are uncertain; the CDR3 is the one TCRdb lists. The chain employs TRBV30 and TRBJ2-7; the table's D gene call, TRBD2, was not cross checked with the DNA. Per germline, CDR1 GTSNPN and CDR2 SVGIG (reference sequence). Both ends counted, the CDR3 spans 11 residues. The CDR3 protein is CAWTGGGQKFL.

The table lists this clone with a few counts. The rearrangement uses TRBV5-6 and TRBJ2-1; 9 bases fit TRBD2. With V trimmed by 0 bases and J by 4 bases, 2 bases remained unmatched. The CDR3 consists of 15 residues. CDR1 and CDR2 (germline): SGHDT, YYEEEE. CDR3 region: CASSLERGAYNEQFF. CDR3 DNA sequence: TGTGCCAGCAGCTTGGAGCGGGGGGCGTACAATGAGCAGTTCTTC.

The V gene is TRBV27, the J gene TRBJ2-1; D is perhaps TRBD2 (5 bases). The V and J ends lost 2 bases and 8 bases respectively, with 19 bases between them. The CDR3 covers 16 residues. Germline CDR1 MNHEY, CDR2 SMNVEV (reference sequence). CDR3 sequence: CASSLILTPTADEQFF. The CDR3 DNA is TGTGCCAGCAGTTTAATTCTTACCCCAACAGCGGATGAGCAGTTCTTC.

Points on this clone: Different DNA sequences within this sample yield the same CDR3. This chain joins TRBV28 and TRBJ2-1; D is ambiguous. V lost 3 bases to trimming and J lost 10 bases, with 7 bases between them. CDR1 and CDR2 (germline): MDHEN, SYDVKM. This CDR3 spans 11 amino acids. The CDR3 here is CASSLSREQFF. The DNA for the CDR3 is TGTGCCAGCAGTTTGAGTCGGGAGCAGTTCTTC.

The chain uses TRBV6-6 and TRBJ1-5, with D unclear. V shed 0 bases and J shed 5 bases, with 8 bases lying between them. The length of the CDR3 is 14 residues. In germline, CDR1 is MNHNY, CDR2 SVGAGI (reference sequence). The CDR3 region is CASSYSRLDQPQHF. The CDR3 DNA reads as TGTGCCAGCAGTTACTCGAGGCTGGATCAGCCCCAGCATTTT.

The chain is built from TRBV21-1 and TRBJ2-1; TRBD2, the table's D call, lacks a check against the DNA. TRBV21-1 is designated a pseudogene. This CDR3 has 15 amino acids. CDR3 loop: CASTKPTSARGEQFF. CDR3 coding DNA: TGTGCCAGCACCAAACCGACTAGTGCTCGGGGTGAGCAGTTCTTC.

The gene calls are TRBV27 and TRBJ2-2; D may be TRBD2 (7 bases). The germline gives CDR1 MNHEY, CDR2 SMNVEV (reference sequence). V lost 6 bases to trimming and J lost 4 bases, with 30 bases between them. The CDR3 has 20 residues. CDR3 sequence reads: CASRERRGGTSGLVTGELFF. The CDR3 DNA reads as TGTGCCAGCAGAGAAAGAAGGGGGGGAACCTCGGGACTTGTCACCGGGGAGCTGTTTTTT.

V gene TRBV27 combines with J gene TRBJ2-7; the D gene is possibly TRBD2 (7 bases). V lost 6 bases, J lost 0 bases, and 18 bases lay in between. This CDR3 is 16 amino acids long. CDR1 MNHEY and CDR2 SMNVEV come from the germline V gene (reference sequence). CDR3 loop: CASSPSGGHSSYEQYF. The CDR3 DNA reads TGTGCCAGCAGCCCATCCGGGGGGCATAGCTCCTACGAGCAGTACTTC.

The chain recombines TRBV6-5 with TRBJ2-5; D may be TRBD1 (6 bases). The J call is uncertain, as TRBJ2-7 better fits the DNA end. CDR1 and CDR2 (germline): MNHEY, SVGAGI. This CDR3 is 14 amino acids long. The DNA of the CDR3 is TGTGCCAGCAGTTATGACTGGGGGCGCGCCGAGCAGTACTTC. Translation: CASSYDWGRAEQYF.

The chain combines TRBV27 with TRBJ2-1; D unresolved. The V end was cut by 6 bases, the J end by 2 bases, with 8 bases between. The CDR3 sequence is 13 residues long. Germline V gene data show CDR1 as MNHEY and CDR2 as SMNVEV (reference sequence). The CDR3 protein is CASSFFPYNEQFF. In nucleotides, the CDR3 is TGTGCCAGCAGCTTCTTTCCCTACAATGAGCAGTTCTTC.

V gene TRBV4-2 combines with J gene TRBJ1-5; no clear D. Germline V gives CDR1 LGHNA, CDR2 YNFKEQ. V lost 0 bases to trimming and J lost 7 bases, with 7 bases between them. The CDR3 covers 13 residues. This CDR3 is CASSQEGGQPQHF. CDR3 in DNA: TGTGCCAGCAGCCAAGAGGGAGGACAGCCCCAGCATTTT.